These T cell receptor beta chains were read from a single sample in a study of cytomegalovirus exposure and HLA in healthy donors. Clones were sequenced by immunoSEQ multiplex PCR, and TCRdb holds only the in-frame ones, with some missing. The sample includes around 99,000 clones, 76% of them seen just once. The sample comprised PBMCs. The receptor set was obtained from a woman between 50 and 59 years old in good health and CMV-seropositive. CDR3s include the opening cysteine and the closing phenylalanine or tryptophan. Fields, in order: D gene, J gene, V gene, CDR3 length, clone size, CDR3 protein, CDR3 DNA. The D gene is left open where the match is weak. The size field is filled for only some rows; it gives once, few, many or a size class.

D: .
J: TRBJ2-7
V: TRBV12-2
length: 17
size: .
CDR3: CASRKEPSGRRGDEQYF
DNA: TGTGCAAGTCGCAAGGAACCGAGCGGGCGACGGGGAGACGAGCAGTACTTC

D: .
J: TRBJ2-7
V: TRBV18
length: 12
size: .
CDR3: CASSPPGYEQYF
DNA: TGTGCCAGCTCACCCCCGGGGTACGAGCAGTACTTC

D: .
J: TRBJ2-7
V: TRBV7-8
length: 13
size: .
CDR3: CASSLMGAGEQYF
DNA: TGTGCCAGCAGCTTAATGGGGGCGGGCGAGCAGTACTTC

D: TRBD2
J: TRBJ2-3
V: TRBV2
length: 17
size: .
CDR3: CASTWLAGGDVADTQYF
DNA: TGTGCCAGCACTTGGCTAGCGGGGGGCGATGTCGCAGATACGCAGTATTTT

D: .
J: TRBJ2-2
V: TRBV13
length: 14
size: .
CDR3: CASATNQNTGELFF
DNA: TGTGCCAGCGCCACTAACCAGAACACCGGGGAGCTGTTTTTT

D: TRBD1
J: TRBJ2-4
V: TRBV7-2
length: 15
size: .
CDR3: CASSPQQGAGNIQYF
DNA: TGTGCCAGCAGCCCCCAACAGGGGGCTGGAAACATTCAGTACTTC

D: .
J: TRBJ2-7
V: TRBV5-6
length: 15
size: .
CDR3: CATSAVGRKGGEQYF
DNA: TGTGCCACCTCGGCCGTGGGGAGGAAAGGTGGGGAGCAGTACTTC

D: TRBD1
J: TRBJ1-1
V: TRBV27
length: 15
size: .
CDR3: CASSLSPGGNTEAFF
DNA: TGTGCCAGCAGTTTATCCCCAGGGGGGAACACTGAAGCTTTCTTT

D: .
J: TRBJ2-7
V: TRBV27
length: 14
size: .
CDR3: CASSRRQPGDEQYF
DNA: TGTGCCAGCAGTCGCCGACAGCCTGGCGACGAGCAGTACTTC

D: .
J: TRBJ1-1
V: TRBV5-1
length: 13
size: .
CDR3: CASSLATGTEAFF
DNA: TGCGCCAGCAGCTTGGCCACAGGCACTGAAGCTTTCTTT

D: .
J: TRBJ2-3
V: TRBV9
length: 14
size: .
CDR3: CASSGAGVTDTQYF
DNA: TGTGCCAGCAGCGGAGCCGGGGTCACAGATACGCAGTATTTT

D: .
J: TRBJ1-2
V: TRBV9
length: 15
size: .
CDR3: CASSQRGDYNYGYTF
DNA: TGTGCCAGCAGCCAGAGGGGGGACTATAACTATGGCTACACCTTC

D: .
J: TRBJ2-6
V: TRBV7-9
length: 16
size: few
CDR3: CASSLFVSSGANVLTF
DNA: TGTGCCAGCAGCTTATTCGTCAGCTCTGGGGCCAACGTCCTGACTTTC

D: .
J: TRBJ2-7
V: TRBV5-1
length: 14
size: .
CDR3: CASSFTRGTYEQYF
DNA: TGCGCCAGCAGCTTTACCCGGGGGACCTACGAGCAGTACTTC

D: TRBD2
J: TRBJ2-5
V: TRBV11-2
length: 16
size: .
CDR3: CASSFRGAGGRETQYF
DNA: TGTGCCAGCAGCTTCCGGGGAGCGGGGGGAAGAGAGACCCAGTACTTC

D: TRBD2
J: TRBJ2-3
V: TRBV4-2
length: 16
size: .
CDR3: CASSQVVAGDIDTQYF
DNA: TGTGCCAGCAGCCAAGTCGTAGCGGGAGATATAGATACGCAGTATTTT

D: TRBD1
J: TRBJ2-7
V: TRBV2
length: 14
size: .
CDR3: CASTGQGATYEQYF
DNA: TGTGCCAGCACCGGACAGGGGGCAACCTACGAGCAGTACTTC

D: TRBD2
J: TRBJ2-2
V: TRBV5-1
length: 15
size: .
CDR3: CASTLLAGSTGELFF
DNA: TGCGCCAGCACCTTACTAGCGGGGAGTACCGGGGAGCTGTTTTTT

D: TRBD2
J: TRBJ2-1
V: TRBV28
length: 16
size: few
CDR3: CASSLSLAGVGNEQFF
DNA: TGTGCCAGCAGTTTGTCCCTAGCGGGAGTTGGCAATGAGCAGTTCTTC

D: TRBD1
J: TRBJ1-5
V: TRBV5-4
length: 15
size: .
CDR3: CASSRQGAGNQPQHF
DNA: TGTGCCAGCAGCAGACAGGGGGCAGGCAATCAGCCCCAGCATTTT

D: TRBD1
J: TRBJ2-3
V: TRBV5-4
length: 17
size: .
CDR3: CASSSPTGGGLTDTQYF
DNA: TGTGCCAGCAGCTCCCCAACAGGGGGCGGCCTCACAGATACGCAGTATTTT

D: .
J: TRBJ2-5
V: TRBV9
length: 12
size: few
CDR3: CASSVTGETQYF
DNA: TGTGCCAGCAGCGTCACCGGGGAGACCCAGTACTTC

D: TRBD1
J: TRBJ2-7
V: TRBV6-1
length: 12
size: .
CDR3: CASETGVYEQYF
DNA: TGTGCCAGTGAGACAGGGGTCTACGAGCAGTACTTC

D: .
J: TRBJ2-7
V: TRBV6-1
length: 13
size: .
CDR3: CASSEGPTYEQYF
DNA: TGTGCCAGCAGTGAAGGGCCGACCTACGAGCAGTACTTC

D: .
J: TRBJ2-7
V: TRBV6-4
length: 19
size: .
CDR3: CASNREHCGDYISSYEQYF
DNA: TGTGCCAGCAACAGGGAACATTGTGGGGACTACATCAGCTCCTACGAGCAGTACTTC

D: .
J: TRBJ1-1
V: TRBV7-9
length: 14
size: few
CDR3: CASSFVGLNTEAFF
DNA: TGTGCCAGCAGCTTTGTGGGCCTGAACACTGAAGCTTTCTTT

D: TRBD1
J: TRBJ1-2
V: TRBV4-3
length: 14
size: .
CDR3: CASSRAGDSYGYTF
DNA: TGCGCCAGCAGCCGAGCAGGGGACAGCTATGGCTACACCTTC

D: TRBD2
J: TRBJ2-7
V: TRBV27
length: 15
size: .
CDR3: CASSWGGSHTYEQYF
DNA: TGTGCCAGCAGTTGGGGGGGGTCCCACACCTACGAGCAGTACTTC

D: .
J: TRBJ1-1
V: TRBV6-1
length: 15
size: few
CDR3: CASGLLDSMNTEAFF
DNA: TGTGCCAGCGGGTTGTTGGACAGTATGAACACTGAAGCTTTCTTT

D: .
J: TRBJ2-2
V: TRBV7-2
length: 16
size: .
CDR3: CASSQLGAANTGELFF
DNA: TGTGCCAGCAGCCAGCTGGGGGCCGCGAACACCGGGGAGCTGTTTTTT

D: TRBD1
J: TRBJ2-5
V: TRBV27
length: 13
size: few
CDR3: CASANRGRETQYF
DNA: TGTGCCAGCGCAAACAGGGGAAGGGAGACCCAGTACTTC

D: .
J: TRBJ1-2
V: TRBV7-9
length: 13
size: .
CDR3: CSSSLPRGDGYTF
DNA: TGTTCCAGCAGCTTACCTCGGGGTGATGGCTACACCTTC

D: .
J: TRBJ2-7
V: TRBV6-1
length: 11
size: .
CDR3: CASRSGQSQYF
DNA: TGTGCCAGCAGGAGTGGACAGTCGCAGTACTTC

D: TRBD2
J: TRBJ2-3
V: TRBV5-1
length: 17
size: once
CDR3: CASWPGLAGISTDTQYF
DNA: TGCGCCAGCTGGCCGGGACTAGCGGGTATTAGCACAGATACGCAGTATTTT

D: .
J: TRBJ1-1
V: TRBV19
length: 13
size: .
CDR3: CASSIAKNTEAFF
DNA: TGTGCCAGTAGTATAGCCAAGAACACTGAAGCTTTCTTT

D: TRBD1
J: TRBJ1-5
V: TRBV18
length: 15
size: .
CDR3: CASSPTTGVGQPQHF
DNA: TGTGCCAGCTCACCAACGACAGGGGTTGGTCAGCCCCAGCATTTT

D: TRBD2
J: TRBJ2-7
V: TRBV5-1
length: 20
size: .
CDR3: CASTNPGQGGLAGENYEQYF
DNA: TGCGCCAGCACCAACCCCGGACAGGGGGGACTAGCGGGAGAGAACTACGAGCAGTACTTC

D: .
J: TRBJ2-2
V: TRBV19
length: 14
size: .
CDR3: CASSPIAATGELFF
DNA: TGTGCCAGTAGTCCAATAGCGGCCACCGGGGAGCTGTTTTTT

D: .
J: TRBJ2-3
V: TRBV21-1
length: 16
size: .
CDR3: CASSKGSARATDTQYF
DNA: TGTGCCAGCAGCAAGGGTTCAGCGAGGGCCACAGATACGCAGTATTTT

D: .
J: TRBJ2-5
V: TRBV6-5
length: 13
size: .
CDR3: CASSRPGEETQYF
DNA: TGTGCCAGCAGTAGACCAGGGGAAGAGACCCAGTACTTC

D: .
J: TRBJ2-5
V: TRBV6-5
length: 15
size: .
CDR3: CASSYSGGGGETQYF
DNA: TGTGCCAGCAGTTACTCGGGGGGTGGAGGGGAGACCCAGTACTTC

D: TRBD1
J: TRBJ1-2
V: TRBV5-6
length: 13
size: few
CDR3: CASSWGTGYGYTF
DNA: TGTGCCAGCAGCTGGGGGACAGGGTATGGCTACACCTTC

D: TRBD1
J: TRBJ2-3
V: TRBV5-1
length: 18
size: .
CDR3: CASSLGESGTAGRDTQYF
DNA: TGCGCCAGCAGCTTGGGGGAATCCGGGACAGCCGGGCGAGATACGCAGTATTTT

D: TRBD2
J: TRBJ2-1
V: TRBV19
length: 17
size: .
CDR3: CASGVAGTSGDYNEQFF
DNA: TGTGCCAGTGGCGTCGCCGGGACTAGCGGGGATTACAATGAGCAGTTCTTC

D: .
J: TRBJ2-6
V: TRBV6-5
length: 13
size: .
CDR3: CASTTPGANGLTF
DNA: TGTGCCAGCACTACCCCTGGGGCCAACGGCCTGACTTTC

D: TRBD2
J: TRBJ2-2
V: TRBV5-5
length: 16
size: .
CDR3: CASNQAGGVNTGELFF
DNA: TGTGCCAGCAACCAAGCGGGAGGGGTAAACACCGGGGAGCTGTTTTTT

D: .
J: TRBJ1-1
V: TRBV5-1
length: 12
size: .
CDR3: CASSFGGTEAFF
DNA: TGCGCCAGCAGCTTCGGGGGCACTGAAGCTTTCTTT

D: .
J: TRBJ1-5
V: TRBV7-8
length: 17
size: .
CDR3: CASSLEPDSYSNQPQHF
DNA: TGTGCCAGCAGCTTAGAGCCCGACAGTTATAGCAATCAGCCCCAGCATTTT

D: .
J: TRBJ2-7
V: TRBV27
length: 13
size: .
CDR3: CASSLRGSYEQYF
DNA: TGTGCCAGCAGTTTACGGGGGTCCTACGAGCAGTACTTC

D: TRBD1
J: TRBJ2-7
V: TRBV6-5
length: 14
size: .
CDR3: CASSPGTGIYEQYF
DNA: TGTGCCAGCAGCCCCGGGACAGGAATCTACGAGCAGTACTTC

D: .
J: TRBJ2-7
V: TRBV12-5
length: 12
size: .
CDR3: CASGLGVDEQYF
DNA: TGTGCTAGTGGTCTAGGGGTGGACGAGCAGTACTTC